A single T cell receptor (beta chain) is shown here with its context. Repertoires were generated with immunoSEQ multiplex PCR, while TCRdb's copy carries only in-frame clones and drops some. The sample contains some 370,000 clones, 80% to 90% of which appear only once. Germline CDR1 reads SNHLY; CDR2 reads FYNNEI. V was pared by 6 bases and J by 3 bases, with 17 bases between. There are 15 residues in the CDR3. The record originates from a study of blood T cell repertoires in COVID-19. This clonotype was sampled from a man between 40 and 49 years old with acute or convalescent COVID-19. Specimen: peripheral blood. The chain couples TRBV2 to TRBJ1-2; D is perhaps TRBD1 (5 bases). The DNA for the CDR3 is TGTGCCAGCAGCAGCTTCAGGGAATTGGACTATGGCTACACCTTC. The encoded protein is CASSSFRELDYGYTF.